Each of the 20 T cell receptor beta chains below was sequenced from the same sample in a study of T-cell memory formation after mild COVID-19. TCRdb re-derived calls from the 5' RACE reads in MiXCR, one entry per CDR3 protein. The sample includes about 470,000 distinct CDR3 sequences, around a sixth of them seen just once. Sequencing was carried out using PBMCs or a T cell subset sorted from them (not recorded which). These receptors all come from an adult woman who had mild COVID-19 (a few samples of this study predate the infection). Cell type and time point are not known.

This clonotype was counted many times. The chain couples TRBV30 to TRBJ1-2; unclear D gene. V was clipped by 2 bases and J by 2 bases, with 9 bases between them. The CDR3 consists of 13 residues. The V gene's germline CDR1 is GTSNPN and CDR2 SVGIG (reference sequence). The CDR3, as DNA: TGTGCCTGGAGTAAGAACCTAAACTATGGCTACACCTTC. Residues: CAWSKNLNYGYTF.

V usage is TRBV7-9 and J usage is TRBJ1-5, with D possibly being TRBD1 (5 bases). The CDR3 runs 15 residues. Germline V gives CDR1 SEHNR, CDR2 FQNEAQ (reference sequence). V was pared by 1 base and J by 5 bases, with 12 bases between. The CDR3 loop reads CASSLGYTGDQPQHF. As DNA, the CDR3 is TGTGCCAGCAGCTTAGGTTACACGGGGGATCAGCCCCAGCATTTT. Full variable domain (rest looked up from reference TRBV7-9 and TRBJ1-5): DTGVSQNPRHKITKRGQNVTFRCDPISEHNRLYWYRQTLGQGPEFLTYFQNEAQLEKSRLLSDRFSAERPKGSFSTLEIQRTEQGDSAMYLCASSLGYTGDQPQHFGDGTRLSIL.

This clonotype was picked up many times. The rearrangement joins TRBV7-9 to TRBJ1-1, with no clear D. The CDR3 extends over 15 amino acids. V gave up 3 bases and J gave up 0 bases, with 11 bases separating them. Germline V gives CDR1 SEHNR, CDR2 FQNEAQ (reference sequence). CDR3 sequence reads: CASSFLPVMNTEAFF. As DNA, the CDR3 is TGTGCCAGCAGCTTCCTACCAGTCATGAACACTGAAGCTTTCTTT.

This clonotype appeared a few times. CDR3 region: CSGTPGQMDEQFF. The CDR3 DNA reads TGCAGCGGTACTCCGGGACAGATGGATGAGCAGTTCTTC. J is TRBJ2-1 and V is TRBV29-1; the match to TRBD1 covers 7 bases. This CDR3 spans 13 amino acids. Germline V gene sequence: CDR1 SQVTM, CDR2 ANQGSEA. Trimming at V came to 7 bases and at J to 8 bases, leaving 11 bases not matched to a gene.

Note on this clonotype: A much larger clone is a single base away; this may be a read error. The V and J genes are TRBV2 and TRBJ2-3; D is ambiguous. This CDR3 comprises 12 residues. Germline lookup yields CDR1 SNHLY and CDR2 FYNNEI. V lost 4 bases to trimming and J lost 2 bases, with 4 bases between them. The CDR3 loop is CASSATTDTQYF. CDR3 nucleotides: TGTGCCAGCAGTGCAACCACAGATACGCAGTATTTT.

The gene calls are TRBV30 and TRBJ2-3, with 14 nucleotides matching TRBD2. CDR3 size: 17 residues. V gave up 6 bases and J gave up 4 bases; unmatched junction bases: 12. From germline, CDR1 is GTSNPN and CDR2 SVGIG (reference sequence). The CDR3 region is CACQDAGTSGRSDTQYF. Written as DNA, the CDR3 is TGTGCCTGTCAGGACGCCGGGACTAGCGGGAGATCAGATACGCAGTATTTT.

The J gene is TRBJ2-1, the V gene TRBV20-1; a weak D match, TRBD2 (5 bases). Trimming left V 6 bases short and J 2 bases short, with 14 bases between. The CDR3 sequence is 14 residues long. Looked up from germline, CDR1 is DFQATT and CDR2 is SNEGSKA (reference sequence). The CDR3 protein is CSATSGPPYNEQFF. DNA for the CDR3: TGCAGTGCCACGAGCGGCCCCCCCTACAATGAGCAGTTCTTC.

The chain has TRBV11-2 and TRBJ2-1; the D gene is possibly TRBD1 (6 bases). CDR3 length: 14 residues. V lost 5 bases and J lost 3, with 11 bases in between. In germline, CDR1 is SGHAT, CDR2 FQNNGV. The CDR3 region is CASSATGLYNEQFF. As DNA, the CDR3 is TGTGCCAGCAGCGCGACAGGCCTCTACAATGAGCAGTTCTTC.

The CDR3 sequence is CASSAVSGEYSGNTIYF. The CDR3 DNA follows: TGTGCCAGCAGCGCCGTCTCGGGGGAATACTCCGGAAACACCATATATTTT. The chain is built from TRBV9 and TRBJ1-3; weak D call: TRBD1 (5 bases). The V end lost 3 bases, the J end lost 4 bases, and 20 bases lay between the germline ends. The V gene's germline CDR1 is SGDLS and CDR2 YYNGEE. This CDR3 comprises 17 residues. Variable domain in full (rest from reference TRBV9 and TRBJ1-3): DSGVTQTPKHLITATGQRVTLRCSPRSGDLSVYWYQQSLDQGLQFLIQYYNGEERAKGNILERFSAQQFPDLHSELNLSSLELGDSALYFCASSAVSGEYSGNTIYFGEGSWLTVV.

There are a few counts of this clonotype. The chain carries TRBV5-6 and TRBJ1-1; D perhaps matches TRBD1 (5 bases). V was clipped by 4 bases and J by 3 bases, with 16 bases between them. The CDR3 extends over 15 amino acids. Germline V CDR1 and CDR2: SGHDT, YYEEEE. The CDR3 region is CASSPPNRLYTEAFF. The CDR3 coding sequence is TGTGCCAGCAGCCCACCGAACAGGCTTTACACTGAAGCTTTCTTT.

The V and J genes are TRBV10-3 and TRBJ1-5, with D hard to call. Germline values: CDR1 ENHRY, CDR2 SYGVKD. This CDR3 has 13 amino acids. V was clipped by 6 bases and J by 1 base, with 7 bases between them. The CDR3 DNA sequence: TGTGCCATCAGGCAGGACAGCAATCAGCCCCAGCATTTT. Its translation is CAIRQDSNQPQHF.

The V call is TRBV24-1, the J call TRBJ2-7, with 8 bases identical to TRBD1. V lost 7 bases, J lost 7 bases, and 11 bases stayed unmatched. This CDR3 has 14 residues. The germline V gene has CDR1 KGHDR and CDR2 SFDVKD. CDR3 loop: CATSGRGQGWEQYF. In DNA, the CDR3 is TGTGCCACCAGCGGCCGTGGACAGGGTTGGGAGCAGTACTTC.

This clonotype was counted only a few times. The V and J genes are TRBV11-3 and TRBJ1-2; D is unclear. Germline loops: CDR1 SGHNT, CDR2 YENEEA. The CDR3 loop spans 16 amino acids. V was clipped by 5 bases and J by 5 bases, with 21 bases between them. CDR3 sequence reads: CASSPTSTAQFYGYTF. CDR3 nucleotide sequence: TGTGCCAGCAGCCCGACCAGTACAGCGCAATTTTATGGCTACACCTTC.

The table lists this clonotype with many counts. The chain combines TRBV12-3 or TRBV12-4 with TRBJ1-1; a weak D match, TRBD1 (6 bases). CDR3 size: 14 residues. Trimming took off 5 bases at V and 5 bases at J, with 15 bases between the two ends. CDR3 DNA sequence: TGTGCCAGCAGTCTCTCAGGGGTAGGGACTGAAGCTTTCTTT. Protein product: CASSLSGVGTEAFF.

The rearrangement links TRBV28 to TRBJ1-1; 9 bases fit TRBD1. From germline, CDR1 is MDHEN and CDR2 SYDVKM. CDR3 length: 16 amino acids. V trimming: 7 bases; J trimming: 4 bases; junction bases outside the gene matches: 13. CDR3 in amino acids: CASIEDRGSGGTEAFF. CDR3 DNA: TGTGCCAGCATAGAGGACAGGGGAAGCGGTGGCACTGAAGCTTTCTTT.

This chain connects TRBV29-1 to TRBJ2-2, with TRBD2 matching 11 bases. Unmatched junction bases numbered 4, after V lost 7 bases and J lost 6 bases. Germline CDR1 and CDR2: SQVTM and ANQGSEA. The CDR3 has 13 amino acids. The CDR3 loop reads CSGLAGIAGELFF. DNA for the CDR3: TGCAGCGGACTAGCGGGGATCGCCGGGGAGCTGTTTTTT.

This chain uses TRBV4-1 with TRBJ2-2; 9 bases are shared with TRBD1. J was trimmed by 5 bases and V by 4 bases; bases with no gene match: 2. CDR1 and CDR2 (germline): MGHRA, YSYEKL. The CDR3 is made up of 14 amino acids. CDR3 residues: CASSRGQGTGELFF. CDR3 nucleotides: TGCGCCAGCAGCCGAGGACAGGGGACCGGGGAGCTGTTTTTT.

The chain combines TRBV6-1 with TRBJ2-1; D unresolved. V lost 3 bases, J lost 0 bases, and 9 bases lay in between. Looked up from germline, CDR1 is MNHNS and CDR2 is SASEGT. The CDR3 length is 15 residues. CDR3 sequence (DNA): TGTGCCAGCAGTGAGAGCCGGGTCTCCTACAATGAGCAGTTCTTC. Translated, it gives CASSESRVSYNEQFF.

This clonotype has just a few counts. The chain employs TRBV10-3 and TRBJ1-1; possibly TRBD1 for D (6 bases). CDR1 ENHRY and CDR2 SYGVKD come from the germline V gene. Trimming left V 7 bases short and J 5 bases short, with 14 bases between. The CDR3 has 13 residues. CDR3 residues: CAITGGPVTEAFF. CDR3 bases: TGTGCCATCACCGGGGGCCCAGTAACTGAAGCTTTCTTT.

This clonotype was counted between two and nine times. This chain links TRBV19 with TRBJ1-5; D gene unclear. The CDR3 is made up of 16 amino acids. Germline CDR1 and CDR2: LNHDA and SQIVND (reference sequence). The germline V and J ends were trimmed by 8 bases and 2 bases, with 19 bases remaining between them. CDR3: CASRSGIPGGNQPQHF. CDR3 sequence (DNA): TGTGCCAGTCGGTCAGGAATCCCCGGCGGCAATCAGCCCCAGCATTTT.